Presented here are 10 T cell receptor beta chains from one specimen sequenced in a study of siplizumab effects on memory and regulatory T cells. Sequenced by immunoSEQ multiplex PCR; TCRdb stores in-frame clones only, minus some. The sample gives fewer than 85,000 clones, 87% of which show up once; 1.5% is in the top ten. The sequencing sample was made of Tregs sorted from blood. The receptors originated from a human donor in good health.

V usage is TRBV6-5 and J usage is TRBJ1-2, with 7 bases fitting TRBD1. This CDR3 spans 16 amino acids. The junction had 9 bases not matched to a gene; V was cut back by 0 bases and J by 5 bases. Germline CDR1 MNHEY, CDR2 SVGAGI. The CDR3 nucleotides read TGTGCCAGCAGTTACTCTACCGTAGGGGGCGTTTATGGCTACACCTTC. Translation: CASSYSTVGGVYGYTF.

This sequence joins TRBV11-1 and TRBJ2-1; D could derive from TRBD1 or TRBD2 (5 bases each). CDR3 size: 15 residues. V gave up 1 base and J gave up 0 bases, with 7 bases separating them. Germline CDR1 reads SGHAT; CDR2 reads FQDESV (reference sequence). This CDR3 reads CASSLEGSSYNEQFF. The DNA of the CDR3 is TGTGCCAGCAGCTTAGAGGGGAGCTCCTACAATGAGCAGTTCTTC.

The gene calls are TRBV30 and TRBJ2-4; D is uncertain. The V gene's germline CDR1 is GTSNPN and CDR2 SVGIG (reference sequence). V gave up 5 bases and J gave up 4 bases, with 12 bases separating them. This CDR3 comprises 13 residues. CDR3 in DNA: TGTGCCTGGGGAAGGACCTTGAAAAACATTCAGTACTTC. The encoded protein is CAWGRTLKNIQYF.

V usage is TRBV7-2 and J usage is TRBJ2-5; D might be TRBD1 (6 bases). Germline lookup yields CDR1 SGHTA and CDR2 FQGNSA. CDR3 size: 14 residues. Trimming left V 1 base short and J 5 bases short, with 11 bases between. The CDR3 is CASSLEPGVETQYF. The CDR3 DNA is TGTGCCAGCAGCTTAGAGCCAGGGGTGGAGACCCAGTACTTC. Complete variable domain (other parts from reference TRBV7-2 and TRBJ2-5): GAGVSQSPSNKVTEKGKDVELRCDPISGHTALYWYRQSLGQGLEFLIYFQGNSAPDKSGLPSDRFSAERTGGSVSTLTIQRTQQEDSAVYLCASSLEPGVETQYFGPGTRLLVL.

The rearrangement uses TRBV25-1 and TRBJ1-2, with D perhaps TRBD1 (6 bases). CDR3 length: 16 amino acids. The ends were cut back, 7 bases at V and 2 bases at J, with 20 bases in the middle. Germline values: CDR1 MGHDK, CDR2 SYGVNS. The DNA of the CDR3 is TGTGCCAGCATTGCTTTTGTGTGTCAGGGGAACTATGGCTACACCTTC. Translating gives CASIAFVCQGNYGYTF.

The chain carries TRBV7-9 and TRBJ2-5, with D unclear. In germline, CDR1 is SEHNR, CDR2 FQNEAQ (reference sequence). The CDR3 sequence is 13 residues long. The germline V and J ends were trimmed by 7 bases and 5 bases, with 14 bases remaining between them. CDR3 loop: CASTLTPSETQYF. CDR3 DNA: TGTGCCAGCACCCTAACACCGTCGGAGACCCAGTACTTC.

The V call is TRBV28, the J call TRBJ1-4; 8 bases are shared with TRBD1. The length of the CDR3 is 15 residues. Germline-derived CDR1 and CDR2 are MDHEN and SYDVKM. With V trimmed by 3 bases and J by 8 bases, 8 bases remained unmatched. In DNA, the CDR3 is TGTGCCAGCAGTTTCCCTGGACAGGGTAGGGAAAAACTGTTTTTT. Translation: CASSFPGQGREKLFF.

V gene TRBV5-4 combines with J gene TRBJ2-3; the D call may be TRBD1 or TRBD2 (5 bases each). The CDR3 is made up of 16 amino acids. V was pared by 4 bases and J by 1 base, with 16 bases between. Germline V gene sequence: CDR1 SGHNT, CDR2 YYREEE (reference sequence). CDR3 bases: TGTGCCAGCAGCCCGATTCGGGGCAAAGGCACAGATACGCAGTATTTT. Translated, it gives CASSPIRGKGTDTQYF.

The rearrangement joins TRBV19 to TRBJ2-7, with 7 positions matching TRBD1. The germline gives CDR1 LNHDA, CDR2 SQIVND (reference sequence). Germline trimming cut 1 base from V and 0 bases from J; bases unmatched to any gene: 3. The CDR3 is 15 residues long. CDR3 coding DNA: TGTGCCAGTAGTATAGGGGCAGGGGGCTCCTACGAGCAGTACTTC. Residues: CASSIGAGGSYEQYF. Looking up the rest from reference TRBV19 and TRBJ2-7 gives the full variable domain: DGGITQSPKYLFRKEGQNVTLSCEQNLNHDAMYWYRQDPGQGLRLIYYSQIVNDFQKGDIAEGYSVSREKKESFPLTVTSAQKNPTAFYLCASSIGAGGSYEQYFGPGTRLTVT.

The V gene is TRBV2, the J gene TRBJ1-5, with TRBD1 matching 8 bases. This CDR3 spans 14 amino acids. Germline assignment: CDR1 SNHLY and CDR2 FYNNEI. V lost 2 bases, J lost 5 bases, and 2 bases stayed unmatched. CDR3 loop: CASSERTGYQPQHF. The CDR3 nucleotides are TGTGCCAGCAGTGAAAGGACAGGGTATCAGCCCCAGCATTTT.